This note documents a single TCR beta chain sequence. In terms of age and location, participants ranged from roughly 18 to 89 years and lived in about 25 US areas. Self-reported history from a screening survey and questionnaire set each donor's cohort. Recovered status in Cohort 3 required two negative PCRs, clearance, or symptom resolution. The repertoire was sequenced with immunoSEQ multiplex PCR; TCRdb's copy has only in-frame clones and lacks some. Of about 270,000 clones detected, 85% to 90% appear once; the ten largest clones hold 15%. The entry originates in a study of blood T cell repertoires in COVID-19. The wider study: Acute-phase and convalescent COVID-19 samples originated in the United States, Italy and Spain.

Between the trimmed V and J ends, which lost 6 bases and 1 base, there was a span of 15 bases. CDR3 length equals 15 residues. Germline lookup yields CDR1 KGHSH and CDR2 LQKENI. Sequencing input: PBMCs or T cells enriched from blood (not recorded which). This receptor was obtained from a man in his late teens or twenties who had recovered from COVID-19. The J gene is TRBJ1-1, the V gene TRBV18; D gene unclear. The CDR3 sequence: CASSNQRASNTEAFF. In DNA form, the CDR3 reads TGTGCCAGCTCTAACCAGAGGGCATCGAACACTGAAGCTTTCTTT.